The 11 T cell receptor beta chains presented below share a single source sample, sequenced in a study of T cell repertoires in cytomegalovirus infection. TCRdb processed the reads anew with MiXCR; each CDR3 protein has one entry. This sample has 200,000 or so distinct CDR3 sequences, with approximately 38% found just once. These receptors are not linked to any known antigen. The material sequenced was CD8+ T cells from cultured PBMCs, taken from culture after CMV antigen stimulation. Receptors originate from a human donor in good health (CMV status not recorded). Some clones in this sample may be carry-over from other donors' samples.

The CDR3 DNA follows: TGCAGCGTTGAAGGGGAAACTGACTCCTACGAGCAGTACTTC. It specifies CSVEGETDSYEQYF. V gene TRBV29-1 combines with J gene TRBJ2-7; D is undetermined. Germline V gene sequence: CDR1 SQVTM, CDR2 ANQGSEA. This CDR3 spans 14 amino acids. V was pared by 1 base and J by 0 bases, with 10 bases between.

This clonotype was recorded once. This sequence joins TRBV7-3 and TRBJ2-3; 7 bases align to TRBD2. This CDR3 is built from 15 residues. Losses at the gene ends were 5 bases for V and 1 base for J; bases not matched to a gene: 6. CDR1 is SGHTA, CDR2 FQGTGA, per germline. DNA of the CDR3: TGTGCCAGCAGCGCTCTGAGCGGGGGCACAGATACGCAGTATTTT. Amino acids: CASSALSGGTDTQYF.

This chain uses TRBV19 with TRBJ2-3; 9 bases map to TRBD2. Germline V CDR1 and CDR2: LNHDA, SQIVND (reference sequence). Trimming removed 6 bases from V and 2 bases from J; junction bases left unmatched: 6. The CDR3 runs to 15 residues. The CDR3 DNA sequence: TGTGCCAGTAGGAGGCTAGCGGGGCTCACAGATACGCAGTATTTT. It is translated as CASRRLAGLTDTQYF.

The chain recombines TRBV7-6 with TRBJ2-2, with a tentative D call TRBD2 (6 bases). Germline values: CDR1 SGHVS, CDR2 FNYEAQ. V lost 5 bases and J lost 6, with 10 bases in between. The CDR3 is 13 residues long. The CDR3 DNA reads TGTGCCAGCAGCCCAGGACTACCCGGGGAGCTGTTTTTT. It encodes CASSPGLPGELFF.

The J gene is TRBJ2-7, the V gene TRBV5-6; 10 bases match TRBD1. J was trimmed by 6 bases and V by 0 bases; bases with no gene match: 6. The germline V gene encodes CDR1 SGHDT and CDR2 YYEEEE. The CDR3 loop spans 15 amino acids. CDR3 loop: CASSLEVGTGVEQYF. The CDR3 nucleotides read TGTGCCAGCAGCTTGGAAGTTGGGACAGGGGTCGAGCAGTACTTC.

This clonotype came up a few times. The chain couples TRBV19 to TRBJ2-3; possibly TRBD2 for D (5 bases). In germline, CDR1 is LNHDA, CDR2 SQIVND (reference sequence). Trimming left V 0 bases short and J 6 bases short, with 16 bases between. The CDR3 is made up of 16 amino acids. CDR3 residues: CASSIDASSPWDTQYF. The CDR3 coding sequence is TGTGCCAGTAGTATAGATGCTAGCAGCCCTTGGGATACGCAGTATTTT.

The chain uses TRBV2 and TRBJ2-1; 14 bases are shared with TRBD2. CDR1 is SNHLY, CDR2 FYNNEI, per germline. This CDR3 spans 15 amino acids. With V trimmed by 6 bases and J by 8 bases, 6 bases remained unmatched. For the CDR3, the DNA is TGTGCCAGCAGCCTGGGACTAGCGGGAGCACATGAGCAGTTCTTC. It encodes CASSLGLAGAHEQFF. Looking up the rest from reference TRBV2 and TRBJ2-1 gives the full variable domain: EPEVTQTPSHQVTQMGQEVILRCVPISNHLYFYWYRQILGQKVEFLVSFYNNEISEKSEIFDDQFSVERPDGSNFTLKIRSTKLEDSAMYFCASSLGLAGAHEQFFGPGTRLTVL.

This clonotype has ten or more counts. The chain is built from TRBV28 and TRBJ2-1; 11 bases fit TRBD2. The CDR3 runs to 16 residues. Trimming took 7 bases from V and 9 from J; bases not matched to a gene: 14. From germline, CDR1 is MDHEN and CDR2 SYDVKM. This chain's CDR3 is CASTLIVAGGPGEQFF. DNA of the CDR3: TGTGCCAGCACCCTGATTGTAGCGGGAGGGCCCGGTGAGCAGTTCTTC.

The J gene is TRBJ1-5, the V gene TRBV27; possible D gene TRBD1, 5 bases. The CDR3 has 13 amino acids. The germline V gene has CDR1 MNHEY and CDR2 SMNVEV (reference sequence). Trimming left V 2 bases short and J 12 bases short, with 14 bases between. The DNA for the CDR3 is TGTGCCAGCAGTTTAGGACACGGGTCCAGCCAGCATTTT. Its protein product is CASSLGHGSSQHF.

The chain recombines TRBV7-3 with TRBJ1-2; D uncertain. V gave up 4 bases and J gave up 2 bases, with 8 bases separating them. The CDR3 spans 13 residues. Germline V gene sequence: CDR1 SGHTA, CDR2 FQGTGA. As DNA, the CDR3 is TGTGCCAGCAGCTCGGACGGAAACTATGGCTACACCTTC. Protein: CASSSDGNYGYTF.

A note on this clonotype: Lacking the conserved final phenylalanine or tryptophan, this CDR3 likely reflects a read error. V is TRBV27 and J is TRBJ1-5, with D tentatively TRBD1 (5 bases). Trimming removed 3 bases from V and 7 bases from J, with 10 bases in between. The CDR3 length is 13 residues. Looked up from germline, CDR1 is MNHEY and CDR2 is SMNVEV (reference sequence). In DNA form, the CDR3 reads TGTGCCAGCAGTTTCCGCGGGGACCAGCCCCAGCATTCT. It is translated as CASSFRGDQPQHS.